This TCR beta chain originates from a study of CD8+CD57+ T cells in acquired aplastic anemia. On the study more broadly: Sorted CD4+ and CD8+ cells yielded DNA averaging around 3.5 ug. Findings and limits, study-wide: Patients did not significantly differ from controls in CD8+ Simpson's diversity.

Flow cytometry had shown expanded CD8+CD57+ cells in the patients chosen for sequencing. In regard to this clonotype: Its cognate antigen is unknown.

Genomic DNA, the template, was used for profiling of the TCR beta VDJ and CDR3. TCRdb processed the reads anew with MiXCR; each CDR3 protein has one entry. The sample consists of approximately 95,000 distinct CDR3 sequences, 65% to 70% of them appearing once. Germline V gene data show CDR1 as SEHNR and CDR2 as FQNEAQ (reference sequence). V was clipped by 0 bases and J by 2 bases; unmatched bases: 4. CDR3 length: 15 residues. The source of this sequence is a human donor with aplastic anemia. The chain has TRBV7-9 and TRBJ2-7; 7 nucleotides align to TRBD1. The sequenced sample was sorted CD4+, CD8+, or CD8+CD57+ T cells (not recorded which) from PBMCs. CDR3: CASSLARQGAYEQYF. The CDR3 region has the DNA TGTGCCAGCAGCTTAGCGCGGCAGGGGGCCTACGAGCAGTACTTC.